This entry describes one T cell receptor (beta chain). Its antigen is unknown. The data are from a study of cytomegalovirus exposure and HLA in healthy donors. Study details: Genotyping showed 75% to 90% of a few hundred donors falling in the Caucasian-associated ancestry cluster. General study findings and limits: Over 150 TCR beta chains were listed as cytomegalovirus-associated. Rarity characterized most TCR sequences, yet some public TCRs appeared in many donors. CMV serostatus stood as the only immune exposure information on hand.

The PCR was carried out with 60 Vbeta primers and 13 Jbeta primers. The method was immunoSEQ multiplex PCR; TCRdb's version includes in-frame clones alone and lacks a portion of them. The table shows around 200,000 clones, with 80% occurring only once. Looked up from germline, CDR1 is LNHNV and CDR2 is YYDKDF (reference sequence). V gave up 1 base and J gave up 5 bases, with 14 bases separating them. The CDR3 runs 15 residues. The chain joins TRBV15 to TRBJ2-5; D gene unclear. The specimen sequenced was PBMCs. This clonotype was sampled from a boy between 10 and 17 years old in good health and CMV-seronegative. CDR3 nucleotide sequence: TGTGCCACCAGCAGAGCAGCGCGGTCCGGGGAGACCCAGTACTTC. It yields the protein CATSRAARSGETQYF.